This T cell receptor beta chain was sequenced during a study of T cell repertoires in cytomegalovirus infection. TCRdb itself ran the reads through MiXCR, one entry per CDR3 protein. Of roughly 730,000 distinct CDR3 sequences detected, roughly 33% appear once; the ten largest clones hold roughly 18%. There are 15 residues in the CDR3. The ends lost 0 bases at V and 5 bases at J; junction bases unmatched: 5. The germline V gene has CDR1 SGHAT and CDR2 FQNNGV. Remarks on this clonotype: Antigen unknown.

The sample was cultured PBMCs, taken from culture after CMV antigen stimulation. This chain connects TRBV11-2 to TRBJ2-5, with 8 bases fitting TRBD2. The receptor comes from a human donor in good health (CMV status not recorded). Some clones in this sample may be carry-over from other donors' samples. The chain's CDR3 is CASSLDGLAGETQYF. The CDR3 DNA reads TGTGCCAGCAGCTTAGATGGGCTAGCGGGTGAGACCCAGTACTTC.